What follows are 17 T cell receptor beta chains derived from one specimen sequenced in a study of blood T cell repertoires in COVID-19. Sequencing used immunoSEQ multiplex PCR; TCRdb keeps in-frame clones, though not all of them. The table includes more than 150,000 clones, around 84% detected once. The sample consisted of peripheral blood. Every receptor here comes from a man aged 30-40 years with active or convalescent COVID-19.

The chain employs TRBV11-2 and TRBJ1-3; the match to TRBD1 covers 8 bases. In germline, CDR1 is SGHAT, CDR2 FQNNGV. There are 14 residues in the CDR3. Trimming took 6 bases from V and 4 from J; bases not matched to a gene: 5. Written as DNA, the CDR3 is TGTGCCAGCAGTGACGACAGGGGCGGAAACACCATATATTTT. As protein: CASSDDRGGNTIYF.

The genes are TRBV12-3 or TRBV12-4 and TRBJ1-5; D gene ambiguous. Trimming pared 5 bases from V and 4 bases from J, leaving 9 bases between. The CDR3 runs to 13 residues. DNA of the CDR3: TGTGCCAGCAGTGATCAGACAAATCAGCCCCAGCATTTT. Protein product: CASSDQTNQPQHF.

The V and J genes are TRBV7-2 and TRBJ2-2, with D maybe TRBD1 (6 bases). This CDR3 spans 17 amino acids. Between the trimmed V and J ends, which lost 1 base and 1 base, there was a span of 13 bases. CDR1 and CDR2 from the germline V gene are SGHTA and FQGNSA. CDR3 DNA sequence: TGTGCCAGCAGCTTAGAGTTGGGCAGGGGGAACACCGGGGAGCTGTTTTTT. Encoded protein: CASSLELGRGNTGELFF.

V and J are TRBV3-1 (or the pseudogene TRBV3-2) and TRBJ1-2; the D is unclear. This CDR3 is 17 amino acids long. With 3 bases removed from V and 1 base from J, the gap between germline ends came to 18 bases. Germline CDR1 reads LGHDT; CDR2 reads YNNKEL (reference sequence). The CDR3 DNA reads as TGTGCCAGCAGCCAGCGAGGGCTAGGTGGAGGTAACTATGGCTACACCTTC. As protein: CASSQRGLGGGNYGYTF.

This chain connects TRBV29-1 to TRBJ1-2, with 8 bases aligning to TRBD1. This CDR3 has 13 amino acids. Trimming cost V 4 bases and J 9 bases; bases outside gene matches: 10. The germline CDR1 and CDR2 sequences are SQVTM and ANQGSEA. The CDR3 region is CSVGLGQVFSYTF. The DNA of the CDR3 is TGCAGCGTTGGTCTGGGACAGGTTTTTAGCTACACCTTC. Based on the CDR3 plus reference TRBV29-1 and TRBJ1-2, the full variable domain is SAVISQKPSRDICQRGTSLTIQCQVDSQVTMMFWYRQQPGQSLTLIATANQGSEATYESGFVIDKFPISRPNLTFSTLTVSNMSPEDSSIYLCSVGLGQVFSYTFGSGTRLTVV.

This clone showed up just once. V is TRBV6-5 and J is TRBJ2-7; 10 positions match TRBD2. Trimming cost V 6 bases and J 1 base; bases outside gene matches: 6. The germline V gene has CDR1 MNHEY and CDR2 SVGAGI. There are 15 residues in the CDR3. CDR3 amino acids: CASSQTSGSSYEQYF. The CDR3 DNA reads as TGTGCCAGCAGCCAGACTAGCGGGTCGTCCTACGAGCAGTACTTC.

The CDR3 loop reads CSVAGGHYEQYF. As DNA, the CDR3 is TGCAGCGTTGCCGGGGGGCACTACGAGCAGTACTTC. V and J are TRBV29-1 and TRBJ2-7; D is perhaps TRBD2 (7 bases). Per germline, CDR1 SQVTM and CDR2 ANQGSEA. The CDR3 has 12 amino acids. Between the trimmed V and J ends, which lost 4 bases and 3 bases, there was a span of 10 bases.

The chain recombines TRBV5-1 with TRBJ1-2; TRBD1 agrees at 7 bases. Looked up from germline, CDR1 is SGHRS and CDR2 is YFSETQ. The CDR3 runs 18 residues. V dropped 5 bases and J dropped 5; count of bases not matched to a gene: 21. The CDR3 DNA is TGCGCCAGCAGTTTTAAGGGAGACAGGGAATGGGAAGGGTATGGCTACACCTTC. This gives the protein CASSFKGDREWEGYGYTF.

This clone was recorded once. The V and J genes are TRBV6-4 and TRBJ1-1; tentative D call: TRBD1 (5 bases). Germline values: CDR1 MRHNA, CDR2 SNTAGT. The CDR3 spans 13 residues. V was clipped by 2 bases and J by 1 base, with 5 bases between them. The CDR3 DNA reads as TGTGCCAGCAGTGACGACAGGAACACTGAAGCTTTCTTT. Protein sequence: CASSDDRNTEAFF.

V gene TRBV10-2 combines with J gene TRBJ2-5; 7 bases map to TRBD1. This CDR3 contains 13 residues. V shed 3 bases and J 3 bases; nucleotides not matched to a gene: 1. The germline gives CDR1 WSHSY, CDR2 SAAADI. The CDR3 region has the DNA TGCGCCAGCAGTGATGACAGGGAAGAGACCCAGTACTTC. Protein product: CASSDDREETQYF.

V is TRBV11-2 and J is TRBJ2-1; D is possibly TRBD2 (6 bases). Per the germline V gene, CDR1 is SGHAT and CDR2 is FQNNGV. Trimming took 9 bases from V and 7 from J, leaving 19 bases between them. The CDR3 spans 14 residues. CDR3 DNA sequence: TGTGCCAGTAAACTAGCCCTTGAAACTAATGAGCAGTTCTTC. Amino acid sequence: CASKLALETNEQFF.

This rearrangement joins TRBV5-1 to TRBJ1-2, with 7 bases that match TRBD1. This CDR3 has 15 residues. Germline V gene lookup returns CDR1 SGHRS and CDR2 YFSETQ. The junction had 14 bases not matched to a gene; V was cut back by 8 bases and J by 4 bases. The CDR3 here is CASRFRTGSSYGYTF. The CDR3 nucleotides read TGCGCCAGTCGATTCCGGACAGGCTCTAGCTATGGCTACACCTTC.

The V call is TRBV19, the J call TRBJ1-2; D might be TRBD1 (5 bases). Between the trimmed V and J ends, which lost 5 bases and 6 bases, there was a span of 19 bases. The germline V gene has CDR1 LNHDA and CDR2 SQIVND (reference sequence). The CDR3 is 15 residues long. In DNA form, the CDR3 reads TGTGCCAGTAGTCCGAGCGCCACAGGTACCCATGGCTACACCTTC. Protein product: CASSPSATGTHGYTF. Complete variable domain (other parts from reference TRBV19 and TRBJ1-2): DGGITQSPKYLFRKEGQNVTLSCEQNLNHDAMYWYRQDPGQGLRLIYYSQIVNDFQKGDIAEGYSVSREKKESFPLTVTSAQKNPTAFYLCASSPSATGTHGYTFGSGTRLTVV.

A single count supports this clone. This chain's CDR3 is CASSDPDSTQYF. The CDR3 DNA is TGTGCCAGCAGTGACCCCGACAGCACCCAGTACTTC. V usage is TRBV6-1 and J usage is TRBJ2-5, with D perhaps matching TRBD1 (5 bases). Germline CDR1 and CDR2: MNHNS and SASEGT. The CDR3 contains 12 residues. V was shortened by 3 bases and J by 8 bases, with 10 bases between the two germline ends.

This rearrangement joins TRBV7-9 to TRBJ2-5; 7 bases align to TRBD1. Germline values: CDR1 SEHNR, CDR2 FQNEAQ (reference sequence). The CDR3 totals 15 residues. Trimming removed 4 bases from V and 0 bases from J; junction bases left unmatched: 5. The DNA of the CDR3 is TGTGCCAGCAGCTCCGGACAGGCGGACCAAGAGACCCAGTACTTC. Amino acids: CASSSGQADQETQYF.

This clone was seen a handful of times. This chain connects TRBV6-1 to TRBJ1-1, with 9 nucleotides matching TRBD1. This CDR3 spans 14 amino acids. Germline CDR1 is MNHNS and CDR2 is SASEGT. With 1 base clipped from V and 6 bases from J, the junction kept 3 bases outside the gene matches. CDR3 nucleotides: TGTGCCAGCAGTGAAGGGGACAGGGTCCCTGAAGCTTTCTTT. Its translation: CASSEGDRVPEAFF.

The V and J genes are TRBV19 and TRBJ1-6; TRBD1 matches at 7 bases. The J segment lost 3 bases and the V segment lost 9 bases, leaving 8 bases of the junction unmatched. From germline, CDR1 is LNHDA and CDR2 SQIVND (reference sequence). The CDR3 extends over 15 amino acids. CDR3 DNA sequence: TGTGCCAGCAAGGAGGGGGCCAACTATAATTCACCCCTCCACTTT. This gives the protein CASKEGANYNSPLHF. Complete variable domain (other parts from reference TRBV19 and TRBJ1-6): DGGITQSPKYLFRKEGQNVTLSCEQNLNHDAMYWYRQDPGQGLRLIYYSQIVNDFQKGDIAEGYSVSREKKESFPLTVTSAQKNPTAFYLCASKEGANYNSPLHFGNGTRLTVT.